These T cell receptor beta chains were read from a single sample in a study of T-cell memory formation after mild COVID-19. TCRdb reprocessed the 5' RACE reads with MiXCR, giving one entry per CDR3 protein. The sample carries about 350,000 distinct CDR3 sequences, approximately 14% recorded once. Sequenced: PBMCs or a T cell subset sorted from them (not recorded which). The receptors derive from a man aged 18 to 35 who had mild COVID-19 (a few samples of this study predate the infection). Cell type and time point are not known. CDR3s include the opening cysteine and the closing phenylalanine or tryptophan. The D gene is left open where the match is weak. The listing skips clone size in some rows; elsewhere it reads once, few, many or a size class.

TRBJ2-1	TRBD1	TRBV4-2	-	TGTGCCAGCAGCCAAGGGGACAGGGGATCCTACAATGAGCAGTTCTTC	CASSQGDRGSYNEQFF
TRBJ2-1	TRBD2	TRBV5-1	many	TGCGCCAGCAGCTTGGCGGCGGGCGGGGGGGCCGTCGATGAGCAGTTCTTC	CASSLAAGGGAVDEQFF
TRBJ1-2	TRBD1	TRBV5-1	few	TGCGCCAGCATGTTCGGGACAGGGGGCGATGGCTACACCTTC	CASMFGTGGDGYTF
TRBJ2-3	-	TRBV12-5	few	TGTGCTAGTGGTTTGGTCGGGTCAGATACGCAGTATTTT	CASGLVGSDTQYF
TRBJ2-5	-	TRBV6-6	few	TGTGCCAGCAGTTACTCTCTCCGAGACTTACAAGAGACCCAGTACTTC	CASSYSLRDLQETQYF
TRBJ2-3	TRBD1	TRBV5-6	few	TGTGCCAGCAGCGGGCCCGACAGGGCTAATACGCAGTATTTT	CASSGPDRANTQYF
TRBJ2-5	TRBD1	TRBV6-2/TRBV6-3	many	TGTGCCAGCAGTTCGGGACAGGGGTCCTACCAAGAGACCCAGTACTTC	CASSSGQGSYQETQYF
TRBJ1-6	TRBD1	TRBV20-1	-	TGCAGTGGGGGACAGGGGCTTCATAATTCACCCCTCCACTTT	CSGGQGLHNSPLHF
TRBJ2-1	-	TRBV5-1	few	TGCGCCAGCAGCCCTTCTTCTCGGGGGGCCTCCTACAATGAGCAGTTCTTC	CASSPSSRGASYNEQFF
TRBJ1-1	-	TRBV20-1	-	TGCAGTGCTAGAGCTTGGGCGACCGGGGCTTTCTTT	CSARAWATGAFF
TRBJ2-1	-	TRBV7-6	many	TGTGCCAGCAGCTTAGGGGGGAAGGACCACAATGAGCAGTTCTTC	CASSLGGKDHNEQFF
TRBJ1-2	TRBD1	TRBV6-2/TRBV6-3	few	TGTGCCAGCAGTTACCTGGACAGGCGACTAAATGGCTACACCTTC	CASSYLDRRLNGYTF
TRBJ2-7	TRBD2	TRBV9	-	TGTGCCAGCAGCGCGACAGGGACTAGCGGATCCTACGAGCAGTACTTC	CASSATGTSGSYEQYF
TRBJ2-1	TRBD2	TRBV20-1	few	TGCAGTGCTAGGACTAGCGGGGCGAGCTCCTACAATGAGCAGTTCTTC	CSARTSGASSYNEQFF
TRBJ1-3	-	TRBV10-3	-	TGTGCCATCAGTGCAGACTCTGGAAACACCATATATTTT	CAISADSGNTIYF
TRBJ2-5	-	TRBV7-2	few	TGTGCCAGCAGCTTATATGCGGGAGAGACCCAGTACTTC	CASSLYAGETQYF
TRBJ2-1	-	TRBV4-1	-	TGCGCCAGCAGCCACGAAGCACGAGCGGGTCGGGATGAGCAGTTCTTC	CASSHEARAGRDEQFF
TRBJ1-1	-	TRBV6-6	-	TGTGCCAGCAGTTACCCGTCTGGGGGACTGATCGCTGAAGCTTTCTTT	CASSYPSGGLIAEAFF
TRBJ2-2	-	TRBV28	few	TGTGCCAGCTGGGGGCGGGACACCGGGGAGCTGTTTTTT	CASWGRDTGELFF
TRBJ2-7	-	TRBV7-2	many	TGTGCCAGCAGCTCCGGACAGATCTACGAGCAGTACTTC	CASSSGQIYEQYF
TRBJ1-4	-	TRBV10-3	few	TGTGCCATCAGTTCAGGTGGTGAGGCCCTTAATGAAAAACTGTTTTTT	CAISSGGEALNEKLFF
TRBJ1-1	-	TRBV7-2	-	TGTGCCAGCAGCTTTCCATGGAGTAGGGCGCCGGTCACTGAAGCTTTCTTT	CASSFPWSRAPVTEAFF
TRBJ2-1	TRBD2	TRBV6-2/TRBV6-3	-	TGTGCCAGCAGCCCCTTGGGACTAGCGGGGGGTAATGAGCAGTTCTTC	CASSPLGLAGGNEQFF
TRBJ1-1	TRBD1	TRBV5-1	-	TGCGCCAGCAGCTTCGACAGGGATGTGAGCACTGAAGCTTTCTTT	CASSFDRDVSTEAFF
TRBJ1-2	-	TRBV7-9	-	TGTGCCAGCAGCTTAGGGGTCCGCTACTACACCTTC	CASSLGVRYYTF
TRBJ1-4	TRBD1	TRBV6-2/TRBV6-3	-	TGTGCCAGCAGGTGGACAGGGAATGAAAAACTGTTTTTT	CASRWTGNEKLFF
TRBJ2-1	TRBD2	TRBV30	-	TGTGCCTGGAGTGGGGCGGGGGGTTACAATGAGCAGTTCTTC	CAWSGAGGYNEQFF
TRBJ2-2	-	TRBV5-1	-	TGCGCCAGCAGCTCTGCAGGGGGGACCCAGGCCGGGGAGCTGTTTTTT	CASSSAGGTQAGELFF
TRBJ2-3	-	TRBV20-1	many	TGCAGTGCTAGAATCTGGAACACCACAGATACGCAGTATTTT	CSARIWNTTDTQYF
TRBJ2-3	-	TRBV4-3	-	TGCGCCAGCAGCCAGGCCATCCGGTCCGATACGCAGTATTTT	CASSQAIRSDTQYF
TRBJ1-2	-	TRBV30	-	TGTGCCGTTGGACGGGGCGCTAACTATGGCTACACCTTC	CAVGRGANYGYTF
TRBJ2-2	-	TRBV5-5	-	TGTGCCAGCAGCCAGCAAGTTTTCAGGGGGAACACCGGGGAGCTGTTTTTT	CASSQQVFRGNTGELFF
TRBJ2-1	-	TRBV5-1	many	TGCGCCAGCACCCCGGCGACCTACAATGAGCAGTTCTTC	CASTPATYNEQFF
TRBJ1-1	-	TRBV5-4	-	TGTGCCAGCAGCCCCCGTTCCGGGTCCATGAACACTGAAGCTTTCTTT	CASSPRSGSMNTEAFF
TRBJ2-1	TRBD1	TRBV6-2/TRBV6-3	few	TGTGCCAGCAGCGCCTTTTGGACAGGCAGTATGCAGTTCTTC	CASSAFWTGSMQFF
TRBJ2-1	-	TRBV21-1	-	TGTGCCAGCGATAAGAAGAACAGTGGGGGCGGGCAGTTCTTC	CASDKKNSGGGQFF
TRBJ1-2	-	TRBV29-1	-	TGCAGCGTTGACAAGGCAGGGGAGGGTGGCTACACCTTC	CSVDKAGEGGYTF
TRBJ1-6	TRBD1	TRBV20-1	-	TGCAGTGCTGCCCGCTCAACAGGGGAAGTGGCACCCCTCCACTTT	CSAARSTGEVAPLHF
TRBJ1-4	-	TRBV7-9	-	TGTGCCAGCAGCAGGGGGGGGTTTAATGAAAAACTGTTTTTT	CASSRGGFNEKLFF
TRBJ2-3	TRBD2	TRBV20-1	-	TGCAGTGCTATCCAGCGGGGGGGGAGGACAGATACGCAGTATTTT	CSAIQRGGRTDTQYF
TRBJ2-3	-	TRBV18	few	TGTGCCAGCTCACCAGAGAACACAGATACGCAGTATTTT	CASSPENTDTQYF
TRBJ1-6	TRBD1	TRBV4-1	few	TGCGCCAGCAGCCTACAGGGGCCTAATTCACCCCTCCACTTT	CASSLQGPNSPLHF